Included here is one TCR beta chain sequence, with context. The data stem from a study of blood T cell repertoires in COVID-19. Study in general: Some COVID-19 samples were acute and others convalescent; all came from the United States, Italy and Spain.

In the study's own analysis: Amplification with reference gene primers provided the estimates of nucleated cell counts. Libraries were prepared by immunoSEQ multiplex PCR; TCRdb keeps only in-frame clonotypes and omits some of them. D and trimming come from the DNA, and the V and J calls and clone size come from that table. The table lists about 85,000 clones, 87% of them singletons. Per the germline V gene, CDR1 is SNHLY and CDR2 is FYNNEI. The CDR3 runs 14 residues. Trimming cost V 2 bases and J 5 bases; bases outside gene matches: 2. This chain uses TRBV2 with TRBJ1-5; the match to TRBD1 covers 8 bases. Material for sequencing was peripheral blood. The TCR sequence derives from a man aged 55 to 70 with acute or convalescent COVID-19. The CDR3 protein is CASSEQGADQPQHF. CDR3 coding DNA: TGTGCCAGCAGTGAACAGGGGGCGGATCAGCCCCAGCATTTT.